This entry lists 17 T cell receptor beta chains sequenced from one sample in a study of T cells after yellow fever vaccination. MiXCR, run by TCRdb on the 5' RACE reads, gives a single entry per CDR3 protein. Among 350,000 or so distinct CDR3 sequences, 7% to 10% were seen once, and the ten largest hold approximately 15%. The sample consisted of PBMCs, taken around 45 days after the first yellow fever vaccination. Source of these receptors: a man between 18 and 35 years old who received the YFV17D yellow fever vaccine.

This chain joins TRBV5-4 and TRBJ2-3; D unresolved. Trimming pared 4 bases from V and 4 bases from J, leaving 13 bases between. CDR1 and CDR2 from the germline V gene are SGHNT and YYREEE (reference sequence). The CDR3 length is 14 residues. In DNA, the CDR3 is TGTGCCAGCAGCCCCGCGGCTCTATCAGATACGCAGTATTTT. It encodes CASSPAALSDTQYF.

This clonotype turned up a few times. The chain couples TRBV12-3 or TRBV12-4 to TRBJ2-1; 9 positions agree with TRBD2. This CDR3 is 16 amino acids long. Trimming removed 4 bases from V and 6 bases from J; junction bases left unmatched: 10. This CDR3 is CASSWVGGGVGNEQFF. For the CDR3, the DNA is TGTGCCAGCAGTTGGGTTGGCGGGGGGGTCGGCAATGAGCAGTTCTTC.

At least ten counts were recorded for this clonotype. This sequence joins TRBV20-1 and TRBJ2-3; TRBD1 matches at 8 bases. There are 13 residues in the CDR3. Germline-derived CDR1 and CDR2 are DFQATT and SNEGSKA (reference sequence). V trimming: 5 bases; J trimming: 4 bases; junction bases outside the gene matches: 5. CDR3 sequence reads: CSAHGQGADTQYF. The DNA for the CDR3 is TGCAGTGCTCACGGACAGGGCGCAGATACGCAGTATTTT.

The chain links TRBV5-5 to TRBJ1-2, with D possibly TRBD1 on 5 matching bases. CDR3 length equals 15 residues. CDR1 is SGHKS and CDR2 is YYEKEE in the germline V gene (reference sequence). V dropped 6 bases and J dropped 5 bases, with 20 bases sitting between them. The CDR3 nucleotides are TGTGCCAGCATCATCATGCCGGGACTGCTATATGGCTACACCTTC. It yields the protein CASIIMPGLLYGYTF.

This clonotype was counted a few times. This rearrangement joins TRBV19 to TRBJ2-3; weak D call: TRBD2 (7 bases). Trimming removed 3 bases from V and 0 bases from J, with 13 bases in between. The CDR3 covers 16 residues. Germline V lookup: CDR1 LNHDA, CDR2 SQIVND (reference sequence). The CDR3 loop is CASSIWGGTSTDTQYF. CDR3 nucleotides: TGTGCCAGTAGTATTTGGGGGGGCACAAGCACAGATACGCAGTATTTT.

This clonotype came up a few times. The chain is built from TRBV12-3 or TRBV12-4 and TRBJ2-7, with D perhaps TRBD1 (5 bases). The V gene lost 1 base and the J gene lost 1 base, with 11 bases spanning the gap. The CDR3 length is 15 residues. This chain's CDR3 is CASSLGTGPSYEQYV. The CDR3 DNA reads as TGTGCCAGCAGTTTAGGAACAGGTCCATCCTACGAGCAGTACGTC.

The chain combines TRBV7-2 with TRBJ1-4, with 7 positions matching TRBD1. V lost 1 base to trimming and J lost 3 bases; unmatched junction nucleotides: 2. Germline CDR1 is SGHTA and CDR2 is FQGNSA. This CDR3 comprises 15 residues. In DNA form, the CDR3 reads TGTGCCAGCAGCTTAGTCGGGACAGCTAATGAAAAACTGTTTTTT. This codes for CASSLVGTANEKLFF.

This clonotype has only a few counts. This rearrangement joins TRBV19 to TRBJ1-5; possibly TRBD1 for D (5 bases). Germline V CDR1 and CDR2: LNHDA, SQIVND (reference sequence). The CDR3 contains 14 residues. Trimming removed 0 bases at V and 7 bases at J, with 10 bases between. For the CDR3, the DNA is TGTGCCAGTAGTATAGACCCTAGACAGCAGCCCCAGCATTTT. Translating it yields CASSIDPRQQPQHF.

The CDR3 DNA sequence: TGTGCCAGCAGTCCCCCGGGACAGGGGTTGGCTAACTATGGCTACACCTTC. Translating it yields CASSPPGQGLANYGYTF. The V and J genes are TRBV28 and TRBJ1-2, with 10 nucleotides matching TRBD1. The CDR3 is made up of 17 amino acids. The ends lost 5 bases at V and 0 bases at J; junction bases unmatched: 9. Germline V gene data show CDR1 as MDHEN and CDR2 as SYDVKM.

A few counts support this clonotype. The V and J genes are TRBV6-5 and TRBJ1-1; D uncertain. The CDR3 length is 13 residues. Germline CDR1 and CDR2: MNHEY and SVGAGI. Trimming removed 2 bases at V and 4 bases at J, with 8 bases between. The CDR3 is CASSYGLGTEAFF. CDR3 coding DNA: TGTGCCAGCAGTTACGGTTTGGGCACTGAAGCTTTCTTT.

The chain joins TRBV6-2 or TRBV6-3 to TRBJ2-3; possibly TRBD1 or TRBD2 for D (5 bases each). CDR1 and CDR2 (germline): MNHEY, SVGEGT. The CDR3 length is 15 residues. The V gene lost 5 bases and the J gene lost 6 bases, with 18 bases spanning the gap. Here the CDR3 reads CASSRGARPTDTQYF. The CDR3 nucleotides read TGTGCCAGCAGTCGAGGGGCCCGTCCCACGGATACGCAGTATTTT.

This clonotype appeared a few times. The CDR3 DNA follows: TGTGCCAGCAGTTACGCCGGACAGCGTGATGAAAAACTGTTTTTT. Encoded protein: CASSYAGQRDEKLFF. The chain recombines TRBV6-2 or TRBV6-3 with TRBJ1-4, with D perhaps matching TRBD1 (6 bases). This CDR3 comprises 15 residues. Germline CDR1 reads MNHEY; CDR2 reads SVGEGT. V dropped 2 bases and J dropped 6 bases, with 13 bases sitting between them.

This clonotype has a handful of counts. The CDR3 loop reads CAGEKGPPHNSPLHF. The CDR3 nucleotides read TGTGCCGGTGAAAAGGGACCGCCGCATAATTCACCCCTCCACTTT. The chain joins TRBV6-1 to TRBJ1-6, with D tentatively TRBD1 (5 bases). The CDR3 spans 15 residues. The germline V and J ends were trimmed by 11 bases and 5 bases, with 19 bases remaining between them. Germline-derived CDR1 and CDR2 are MNHNS and SASEGT.

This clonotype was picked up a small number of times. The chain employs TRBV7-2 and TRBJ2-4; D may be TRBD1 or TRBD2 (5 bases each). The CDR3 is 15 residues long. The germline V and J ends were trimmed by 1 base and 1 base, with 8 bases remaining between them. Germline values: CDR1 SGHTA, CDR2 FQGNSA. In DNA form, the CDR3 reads TGTGCCAGCAGCTTAGTCGGGGCTGCCAAAAACATTCAGTACTTC. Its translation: CASSLVGAAKNIQYF.

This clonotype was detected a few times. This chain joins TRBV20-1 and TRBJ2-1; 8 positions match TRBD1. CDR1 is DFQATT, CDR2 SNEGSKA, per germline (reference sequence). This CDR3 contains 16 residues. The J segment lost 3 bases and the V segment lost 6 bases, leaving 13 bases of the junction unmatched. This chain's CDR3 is CSAPYPGQAVYNEQFF. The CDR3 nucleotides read TGCAGTGCCCCCTACCCGGGACAGGCGGTCTACAATGAGCAGTTCTTC.

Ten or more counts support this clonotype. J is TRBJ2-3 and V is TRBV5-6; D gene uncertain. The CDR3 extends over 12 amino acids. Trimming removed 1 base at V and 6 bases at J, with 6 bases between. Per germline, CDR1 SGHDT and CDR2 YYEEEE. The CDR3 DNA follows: TGTGCCAGCAGCTTGCGGCGGGATACGCAGTATTTT. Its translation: CASSLRRDTQYF.

CDR3 loop: CASSYSPLEGQKTQYF. CDR3 nucleotides: TGTGCCAGCAGTTATTCCCCCTTGGAGGGGCAGAAGACCCAGTACTTC. V gene TRBV6-9 combines with J gene TRBJ2-5; D is perhaps TRBD2 (6 bases). The CDR3 covers 16 residues. The germline V gene encodes CDR1 MNHGY and CDR2 SVAAGI. V was pared by 0 bases and J by 6 bases, with 17 bases between.